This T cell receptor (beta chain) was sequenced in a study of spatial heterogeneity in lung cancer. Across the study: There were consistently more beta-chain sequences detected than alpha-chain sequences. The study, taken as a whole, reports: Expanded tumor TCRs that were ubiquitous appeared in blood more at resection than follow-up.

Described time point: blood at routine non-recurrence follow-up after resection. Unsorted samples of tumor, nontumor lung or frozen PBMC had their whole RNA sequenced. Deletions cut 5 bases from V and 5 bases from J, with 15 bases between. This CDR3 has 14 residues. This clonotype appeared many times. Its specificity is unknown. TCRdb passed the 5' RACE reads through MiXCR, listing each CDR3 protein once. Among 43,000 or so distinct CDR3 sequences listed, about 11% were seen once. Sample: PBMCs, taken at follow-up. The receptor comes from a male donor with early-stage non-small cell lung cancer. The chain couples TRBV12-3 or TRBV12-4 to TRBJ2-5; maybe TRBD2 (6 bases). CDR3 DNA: TGTGCCAGCAGTCGGTTCGGGGAGGAGGAGACCCAGTACTTC. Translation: CASSRFGEEETQYF.